Listed here are 32 T cell receptor beta chains from one sample, sequenced in a study of blood T cell repertoires in COVID-19. The table came from immunoSEQ multiplex PCR; TCRdb's copy has only in-frame clones and leaves some out. The repertoire has just over 250,000 clones, around 84% of them found once; the top ten carry 3.5% to 5%. The specimen sequenced was PBMCs or T cells enriched from blood (not recorded which). The receptor set was obtained from a man younger than 40 with acute COVID-19.

This CDR3 reads CPPNTGTDTTEGGSREAFF. CDR3 sequence (DNA): TGTCCACCGAATACCGGGACAGATACCACTGAAGGGGGTTCTCGAGAAGCTTTCTTT. The chain uses TRBV28 and TRBJ1-1; 7 bases agree with TRBD1. The length of the CDR3 is 19 residues. Germline V gene lookup returns CDR1 MDHEN and CDR2 SYDVKM.

The chain combines TRBV6-5 with TRBJ1-2; the D gene is possibly TRBD1 (6 bases). The CDR3 length is 13 residues. With 8 bases removed from V and 1 base from J, the gap between germline ends came to 11 bases. Germline V gene lookup returns CDR1 MNHEY and CDR2 SVGAGI. CDR3 sequence: CASWTDDNYGYTF. In nucleotides, the CDR3 is TGTGCCAGCTGGACAGACGATAACTATGGCTACACCTTC.

The V and J genes are TRBV19 and TRBJ1-2; D is perhaps TRBD1 (5 bases). Germline CDR1 and CDR2: LNHDA and SQIVND (reference sequence). V lost 5 bases, J lost 4 bases, and 17 bases lay in between. This CDR3 region has 15 residues. In DNA, the CDR3 is TGTGCCAGTAGTGAAGGGACTGCGGACCTCTATGGCTACACCTTC. This gives the protein CASSEGTADLYGYTF.

The chain couples TRBV4-1 to TRBJ1-6, with 10 bases identical to TRBD1. The V and J ends lost 2 bases and 14 bases, in that order; junction bases with no gene match: 6. Per the germline V gene, CDR1 is MGHRA and CDR2 is YSYEKL. CDR3 length: 14 amino acids. CDR3 region: CASSQLGQGDTLHF. The CDR3 DNA reads as TGCGCCAGCAGCCAACTAGGACAGGGGGATACCCTCCACTTT.

This chain links TRBV18 with TRBJ1-1; D is possibly TRBD1 (5 bases). This CDR3 comprises 15 residues. V was cut by 2 bases and J by 5 bases, with 15 bases left in between. Germline V CDR1 and CDR2: KGHSH, LQKENI. CDR3 nucleotide sequence: TGTGCCAGCTCACCAAGGGGACGGGAGGGGACTGAAGCTTTCTTT. Translation gives CASSPRGREGTEAFF.

The CDR3 is CASRIGQNTGELFF. The CDR3 nucleotides read TGTGCCAGCAGGATAGGACAGAACACCGGGGAGCTGTTTTTT. This rearrangement joins TRBV7-3 to TRBJ2-2; D might be TRBD1 (5 bases). V was cut by 6 bases and J by 1 base, with 9 bases left in between. The CDR3 is 14 residues long. Per the germline V gene, CDR1 is SGHTA and CDR2 is FQGTGA.

V gene TRBV27 combines with J gene TRBJ2-1; 7 positions match TRBD2. Trimming cost V 2 bases and J 1 base; bases outside gene matches: 8. This CDR3 is 17 amino acids long. Germline values: CDR1 MNHEY, CDR2 SMNVEV (reference sequence). The CDR3 here is CASSLGVLAASYNEQFF. The CDR3 DNA reads as TGTGCCAGCAGTTTAGGAGTTCTAGCGGCTTCCTACAATGAGCAGTTCTTC.

The rearrangement links TRBV5-4 to TRBJ2-3; 8 nucleotides line up with TRBD1. Germline trimming cut 5 bases from V and 5 bases from J; bases unmatched to any gene: 10. CDR1 SGHNT and CDR2 YYREEE come from the germline V gene (reference sequence). The CDR3 is 15 amino acids. The CDR3 sequence is CASSHRDRSKDTQYF. CDR3 in DNA: TGTGCCAGCAGTCACCGGGACAGGTCAAAAGATACGCAGTATTTT.

The V call is TRBV28, the J call TRBJ2-7, with 9 bases that match TRBD2. The CDR3 sequence is 15 residues long. The ends lost 3 bases at V and 1 base at J; junction bases unmatched: 4. The germline V gene encodes CDR1 MDHEN and CDR2 SYDVKM. This CDR3 reads CASSFRGLASYEQYV. The CDR3 DNA follows: TGTGCCAGCAGTTTTCGGGGACTAGCTTCCTACGAGCAGTACGTC.

V gene TRBV3-1 (or the pseudogene TRBV3-2) combines with J gene TRBJ2-7; 8 nucleotides line up with TRBD1. Germline values: CDR1 LGHDT, CDR2 YNNKEL (reference sequence). This CDR3 region has 14 residues. V shed 1 base, J shed 3 bases, and the junction held 2 bases outside the gene matches. CDR3 nucleotides: TGTGCCAGCAGCCAAGGGACAGGGATCTACGAGCAGTACGTC. This translates into CASSQGTGIYEQYV.

The chain recombines TRBV7-6 with TRBJ1-5; a weak D match, TRBD1 (5 bases). Trimming shortened V by 5 bases and J by 2 bases, and 13 bases separated the two germline ends. CDR1 and CDR2 (germline): SGHVS, FNYEAQ. CDR3 length: 15 amino acids. Here the CDR3 DNA reads TGTGCCAGCAGCCCAGGTGGAGGGGGCAATCAGCCCCAGCATTTT. Protein product: CASSPGGGGNQPQHF.

This chain uses TRBV6-5 with TRBJ2-2; D not resolved. Per germline, CDR1 MNHEY and CDR2 SVGAGI. V lost 6 bases, J lost 5 bases, and 7 bases lay in between. CDR3 length equals 12 residues. CDR3 in amino acids: CASRVQTGELFF. CDR3 sequence (DNA): TGTGCCAGCAGGGTCCAGACCGGGGAGCTGTTTTTT.

About this clone: A junction end diverges from the germline sequence, so it may reflect a read error. CDR3 residues: CASSEAGSSYNEQFF. The CDR3 bases are TGTGCCAGCAGCGAAGCTGGGAGCTCCTACAATGAGCAGTTCTTC. The J gene is TRBJ2-1, the V gene TRBV6-1, with D tentatively TRBD2 (5 bases). In germline, CDR1 is MNHNS, CDR2 SASEGT. The CDR3 covers 15 residues.

The chain recombines TRBV25-1 with TRBJ1-1, with D unresolved. The V end lost 6 bases, the J end lost 8 bases, and 19 bases lay between the germline ends. This CDR3 contains 14 residues. Germline lookup yields CDR1 MGHDK and CDR2 SYGVNS. CDR3: CASRKASSTEEAFF. CDR3 nucleotides: TGTGCCAGCAGGAAGGCGTCTTCGACGGAGGAAGCTTTCTTT.

The rearrangement links TRBV5-6 to TRBJ1-2; 11 bases map to TRBD1. V lost 5 bases and J lost 5; bases outside the gene matches: 8. The length of the CDR3 is 15 residues. Germline V gene data show CDR1 as SGHDT and CDR2 as YYEEEE. The CDR3 here is CASRETGQGVYGYTF. DNA of the CDR3: TGTGCCAGCAGGGAGACGGGACAGGGGGTTTATGGCTACACCTTC.

This clone was counted once. V gene TRBV6-1 combines with J gene TRBJ1-2; TRBD1 matches 7 bases. The CDR3 spans 15 residues. The V segment lost 1 base and the J segment 2 bases; nucleotides outside the gene matches: 4. Germline V gene lookup returns CDR1 MNHNS and CDR2 SASEGT. The chain's CDR3 is CASSEVRGGNYGYTF. CDR3 nucleotides: TGTGCCAGCAGTGAAGTGAGAGGGGGCAACTATGGCTACACCTTC.

In DNA form, the CDR3 reads TGTGCCAGCAGCCAAGATCGGGTCGGGGCGGGATACAATGAGCAGTTCTTC. It codes for CASSQDRVGAGYNEQFF. The chain carries TRBV4-2 and TRBJ2-1; D may be TRBD2 (6 bases). Germline loops: CDR1 LGHNA, CDR2 YNFKEQ. This CDR3 is built from 17 residues. V lost 0 bases and J lost 4, with 16 bases in between.

This clone has more than one count but fewer than ten. Compared with germline, one end of the junction differs, possibly owing to a read error. This chain uses TRBV28 with TRBJ2-3; D may be TRBD2 (6 bases). The V gene's germline CDR1 is MDHEN and CDR2 SYDVKM. The CDR3 covers 15 residues. The CDR3 is CASSPRVKPDGEVSF. CDR3 bases: TGTGCCAGCAGCCCCAGAGTCAAGCCCGACGGGGAGGTATCTTTT. The full variable domain, rest sourced from reference TRBV28 and TRBJ2-3, is DVKVTQSSRYLVKRTGEKVFLECVQDMDHENMFWYRQDPGLGLRLIYFSYDVKMKEKGDIPEGYSVSREKKERFSLILESASTNQTSMYLCASSPRVKPDGEVSFGPGTRLTVL.

The chain is built from TRBV2 and TRBJ2-1, with 15 bases aligning to TRBD2. V trimming: 5 bases; J trimming: 12 bases; junction bases outside the gene matches: 5. The length of the CDR3 is 14 residues. Germline CDR1 is SNHLY and CDR2 is FYNNEI. The CDR3 here is CASSRRTSGGVQFF. DNA for the CDR3: TGTGCCAGCAGTCGCCGGACTAGCGGGGGGGTGCAGTTCTTC.

V gene TRBV4-3 combines with J gene TRBJ2-5; D is possibly TRBD2 (5 bases). The V gene lost 0 bases and the J gene lost 3 bases, with 11 bases spanning the gap. The length of the CDR3 is 15 residues. Germline CDR1 LGHNA, CDR2 YSLEER. The CDR3 loop is CASSQDSASEETQYF. In nucleotides, the CDR3 is TGCGCCAGCAGCCAAGATAGCGCCTCCGAAGAGACCCAGTACTTC.

The chain links TRBV7-3 to TRBJ2-3, with D tentatively TRBD1 (6 bases). V shed 5 bases and J shed 9 bases, with 15 bases lying between them. Germline-derived CDR1 and CDR2 are SGHTA and FQGTGA. The CDR3 is 13 residues long. CDR3 sequence reads: CASSPTTGGTQYF. The CDR3, as DNA: TGTGCCAGCAGCCCCACGACAGGCGGGACGCAGTATTTT.

The V gene is TRBV4-3, the J gene TRBJ2-2, with 9 bases matching TRBD2. V was clipped by 0 bases and J by 6 bases; unmatched bases: 5. Germline V gene data show CDR1 as LGHNA and CDR2 as YSLEER. CDR3 size: 16 residues. The CDR3 loop is CASSQEAGGSAGELFF. The CDR3 DNA is TGCGCCAGCAGCCAAGAGGCGGGAGGGTCCGCCGGGGAGCTGTTTTTT.

The rearrangement uses TRBV3-1 (or the pseudogene TRBV3-2) and TRBJ1-6, with a weak D call TRBD1 (5 bases). V gave up 0 bases and J gave up 18 bases, with 12 bases separating them. Germline CDR1 reads LGHDT; CDR2 reads YNNKEL (reference sequence). The CDR3 sequence is 12 residues long. Here the CDR3 DNA reads TGTGCCAGCAGCCAAGAAGGGGCGGATCACCACTTT. Its protein product is CASSQEGADHHF.

The chain carries TRBV7-9 and TRBJ1-2; tentative D call: TRBD1 (5 bases). Germline loops: CDR1 SEHNR, CDR2 FQNEAQ (reference sequence). This CDR3 contains 15 residues. V was cut by 0 bases and J by 9 bases, with 17 bases left in between. Written as DNA, the CDR3 is TGTGCCAGCAGCTTAGCGTCTGGGGCCACCGCAAGCTACACCTTC. Its protein product is CASSLASGATASYTF.

This clone was observed once. The CDR3 protein is CASSEVVGGSNQPQHF. For the CDR3, the DNA is TGTGCCAGCAGTGAAGTGGTCGGGGGAAGCAATCAGCCCCAGCATTTT. The chain employs TRBV6-1 and TRBJ1-5; D perhaps matches TRBD1 (5 bases). Looked up from germline, CDR1 is MNHNS and CDR2 is SASEGT. The V gene lost 1 base and the J gene lost 1 base, with 11 bases spanning the gap. CDR3 size: 16 residues.

V gene TRBV27 combines with J gene TRBJ1-2; tentative D call: TRBD1 (6 bases). The CDR3 loop spans 15 amino acids. Trimming cost V 3 bases and J 0 bases, with 11 bases left between them. The germline V gene has CDR1 MNHEY and CDR2 SMNVEV (reference sequence). The CDR3 DNA sequence: TGTGCCAGCAGTTTCCGCAGGACAGCTAACTATGGCTACACCTTC. This codes for CASSFRRTANYGYTF.

V gene TRBV5-1 combines with J gene TRBJ1-2; 9 bases line up with TRBD1. Trimming took 2 bases from V and 3 from J; bases not matched to a gene: 5. Per the germline V gene, CDR1 is SGHRS and CDR2 is YFSETQ. The CDR3 runs to 15 residues. The CDR3 sequence: CASSLTGGADYGYTF. CDR3 DNA sequence: TGCGCCAGCAGCTTAACAGGGGGCGCAGACTATGGCTACACCTTC.

This clone was counted a few times. This chain joins TRBV29-1 and TRBJ2-3; no reliable D call. V dropped 4 bases and J dropped 5 bases, with 19 bases sitting between them. Germline CDR1 and CDR2: SQVTM and ANQGSEA. The length of the CDR3 is 15 residues. CDR3 in DNA: TGCAGCGTTGCAGCGCCGAAACACGACTTAGATACGCAGTATTTT. Translation: CSVAAPKHDLDTQYF.

This clone has only a few counts. This rearrangement joins TRBV19 to TRBJ2-1, with 8 nucleotides matching TRBD1. This CDR3 has 18 residues. V lost 3 bases, J lost 1 base, and 11 bases stayed unmatched. Germline CDR1 and CDR2: LNHDA and SQIVND (reference sequence). This CDR3 reads CASSIPGQALWSYNEQFF. For the CDR3, the DNA is TGTGCCAGTAGTATCCCGGGACAGGCCCTTTGGTCCTACAATGAGCAGTTCTTC.

This clone occurred once. This chain links TRBV24-1 with TRBJ2-5; 7 nucleotides match TRBD1. Unmatched junction bases numbered 10, after V lost 0 bases and J lost 1 base. The CDR3 is made up of 18 amino acids. CDR1 KGHDR and CDR2 SFDVKD come from the germline V gene. The CDR3 loop reads CATSDLIQDRHGQETQYF. In DNA form, the CDR3 reads TGTGCCACCAGTGATTTGATTCAGGACAGGCACGGCCAAGAGACCCAGTACTTC.

The chain has TRBV6-5 and TRBJ1-1; possibly TRBD1 for D (6 bases). The CDR3 is 11 amino acids. Germline V gives CDR1 MNHEY, CDR2 SVGAGI. Trimming cost V 6 bases and J 8 bases, with 10 bases left between them. The CDR3 DNA follows: TGTGCCAGCAGCCGGACAGACGAAGCTTTCTTT. This sequence encodes CASSRTDEAFF.

This clone showed up just a few times. The rearrangement uses TRBV25-1 and TRBJ1-2, with TRBD1 identical over 7 bases. Unmatched junction bases numbered 5, after V lost 5 bases and J lost 5 bases. The CDR3 is 13 residues long. Germline CDR1 MGHDK, CDR2 SYGVNS. The CDR3 spells CASSSQGFYGYTF. The CDR3 nucleotides are TGTGCCAGCAGTTCACAGGGGTTTTATGGCTACACCTTC.